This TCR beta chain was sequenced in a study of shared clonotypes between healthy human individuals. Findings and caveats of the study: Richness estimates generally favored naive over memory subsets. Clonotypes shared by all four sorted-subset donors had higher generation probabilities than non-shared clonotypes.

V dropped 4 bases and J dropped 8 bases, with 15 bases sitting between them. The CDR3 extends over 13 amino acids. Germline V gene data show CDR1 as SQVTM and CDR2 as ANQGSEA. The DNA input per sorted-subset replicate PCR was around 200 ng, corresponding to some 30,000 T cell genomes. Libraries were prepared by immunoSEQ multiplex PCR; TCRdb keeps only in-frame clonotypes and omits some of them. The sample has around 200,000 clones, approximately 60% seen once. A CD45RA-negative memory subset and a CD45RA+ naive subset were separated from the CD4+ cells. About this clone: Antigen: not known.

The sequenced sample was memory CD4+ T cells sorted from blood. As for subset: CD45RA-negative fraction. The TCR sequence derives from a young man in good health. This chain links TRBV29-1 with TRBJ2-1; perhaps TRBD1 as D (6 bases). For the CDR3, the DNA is TGCAGCGTTGTGGGGGCTCATAGGGATGAGCAGTTCTTC. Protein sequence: CSVVGAHRDEQFF.